This T cell receptor beta chain was obtained from a study of blood T cell repertoires in COVID-19. Libraries were prepared by immunoSEQ multiplex PCR; TCRdb keeps only in-frame clonotypes and omits some of them. Of some 240,000 clones listed, more than 75% are singletons. V was trimmed by 5 bases and J by 8 bases, leaving 16 bases between them. The CDR3 extends over 13 amino acids. Germline assignment: CDR1 SGHTA and CDR2 FQGNSA. This sequence was found in a human donor in a cohort sampled during active COVID-19. The chain carries TRBV7-2 and TRBJ2-7; D might be TRBD1 (5 bases). Sequenced: peripheral blood. CDR3 nucleotide sequence: TGTGCCAGCAGCCCCCCTTTACAGGTTCAGCAGTACTTC. This gives the protein CASSPPLQVQQYF.